The TCR beta chain under discussion was sequenced for a study of cytomegalovirus exposure and HLA in healthy donors. General study points: An analysis was carried out at a later point. It showed that HLA-associated TCR beta chains were more clonally expanded than equally common non-associated chains.

PCR was performed using 60 Vbeta and 13 Jbeta primers. Methods used by the authors: Unique TCR beta chains numbered roughly 83 million in a later analysis, with approximately 10 million shared. Some clones are missing from TCRdb's copy, which holds only in-frame ones; the method was immunoSEQ multiplex PCR. V, J and clone size reflect that table, while D and trimming were determined from the DNA. Of around 86,000 clones in the sample, roughly 85% were seen once. For this clone: What it binds is unknown.

Germline CDR1 and CDR2: MDHEN and SYDVKM. CDR3 length: 14 residues. The ends were cut back, 5 bases at V and 6 bases at J, with 14 bases in the middle. The clonotype comes from a female donor in good health and CMV-seronegative. The genes are TRBV28 and TRBJ1-5; D is possibly TRBD1 (5 bases). Sequenced input: PBMCs. The CDR3 loop is CASSPQGSGQPQHF. In nucleotides, the CDR3 is TGTGCCAGCAGTCCTCAGGGTAGCGGTCAGCCCCAGCATTTT.